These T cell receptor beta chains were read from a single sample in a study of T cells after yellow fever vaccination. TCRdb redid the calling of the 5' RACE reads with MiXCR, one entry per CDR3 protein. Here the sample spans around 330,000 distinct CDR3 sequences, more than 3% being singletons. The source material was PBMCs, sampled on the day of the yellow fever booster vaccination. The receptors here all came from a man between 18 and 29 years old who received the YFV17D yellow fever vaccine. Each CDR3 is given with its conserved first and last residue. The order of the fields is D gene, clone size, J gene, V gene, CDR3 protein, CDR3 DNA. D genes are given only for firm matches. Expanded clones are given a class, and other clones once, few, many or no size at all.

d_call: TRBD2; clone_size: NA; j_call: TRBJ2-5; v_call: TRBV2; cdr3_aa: CASMERGQETQYF; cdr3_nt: TGTGCCAGCATGGAGCGGGGCCAAGAGACCCAGTACTTC
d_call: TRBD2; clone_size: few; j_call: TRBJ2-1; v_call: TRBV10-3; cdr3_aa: CAISDPGRERGENNEQFF; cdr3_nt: TGTGCCATCAGTGACCCTGGAAGGGAGCGGGGGGAAAACAATGAGCAGTTCTTC
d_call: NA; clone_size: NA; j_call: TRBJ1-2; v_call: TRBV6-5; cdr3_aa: CASSLGGGQNYGYTF; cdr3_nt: TGTGCCAGCAGTTTAGGGGGGGGCCAAAACTATGGCTACACCTTC
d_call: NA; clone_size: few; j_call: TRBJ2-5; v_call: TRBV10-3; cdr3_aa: CAISPGRMMETQYF; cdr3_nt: TGTGCCATCAGCCCGGGACGTATGATGGAGACCCAGTACTTC
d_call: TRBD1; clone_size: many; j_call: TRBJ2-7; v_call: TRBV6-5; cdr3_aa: CASQTGTEAIEQYF; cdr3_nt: TGTGCCAGTCAAACCGGGACAGAGGCTATCGAGCAGTACTTC
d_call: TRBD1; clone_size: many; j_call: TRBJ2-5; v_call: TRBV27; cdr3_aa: CASSNRGQETQYF; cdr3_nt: TGTGCCAGCAGCAACAGGGGGCAGGAGACCCAGTACTTC
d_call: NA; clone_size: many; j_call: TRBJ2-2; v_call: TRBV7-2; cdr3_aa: CASSLSGVDTGELFF; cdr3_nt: TGTGCCAGCAGCTTATCCGGGGTGGACACCGGGGAGCTGTTTTTT
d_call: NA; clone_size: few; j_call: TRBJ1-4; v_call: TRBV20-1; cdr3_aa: CSARLGEKLFF; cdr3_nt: TGCAGTGCTAGATTGGGAGAAAAACTGTTTTTT
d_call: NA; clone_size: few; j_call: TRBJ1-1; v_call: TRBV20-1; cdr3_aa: CSAPGNSLNTEAFF; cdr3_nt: TGCAGCGCCCCGGGGAACAGCTTGAACACTGAAGCTTTCTTT
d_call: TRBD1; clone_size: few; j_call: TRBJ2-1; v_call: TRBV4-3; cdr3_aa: CASSQDPLGTGFYNEQFF; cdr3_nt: TGCGCCAGCAGCCAAGATCCCTTAGGGACAGGATTTTACAATGAGCAGTTCTTC
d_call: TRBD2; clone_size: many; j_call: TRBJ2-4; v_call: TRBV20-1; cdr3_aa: CSARAGGPKNIQYF; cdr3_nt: TGCAGTGCTAGAGCGGGGGGGCCCAAAAACATTCAGTACTTC
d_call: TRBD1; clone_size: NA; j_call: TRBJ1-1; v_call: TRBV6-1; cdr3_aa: CASSRQGSIRAFF; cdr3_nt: TGTGCCAGCAGTCGACAGGGATCGATCCGGGCTTTCTTT
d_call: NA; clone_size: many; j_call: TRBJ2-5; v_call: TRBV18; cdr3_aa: CASSPGATEETQYF; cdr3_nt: TGTGCCAGCTCACCAGGAGCGACAGAAGAGACCCAGTACTTC
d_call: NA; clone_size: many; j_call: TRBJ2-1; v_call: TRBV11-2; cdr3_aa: CASITTGNSYNEQFF; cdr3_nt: TGTGCCAGCATCACGACGGGAAACTCCTACAATGAGCAGTTCTTC
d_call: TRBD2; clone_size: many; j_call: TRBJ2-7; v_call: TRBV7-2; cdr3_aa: CASSRGAGAYSYEQYF; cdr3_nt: TGTGCCAGCAGCAGGGGAGCGGGGGCATACTCCTACGAGCAGTACTTC
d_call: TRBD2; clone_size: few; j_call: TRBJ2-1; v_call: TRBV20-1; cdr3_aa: CSARTSGGMEFF; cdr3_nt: TGCAGTGCCCGGACTAGCGGGGGGATGGAGTTCTTC
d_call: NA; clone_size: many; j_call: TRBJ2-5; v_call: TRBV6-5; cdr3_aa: CASSYSGWNGETQYF; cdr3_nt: TGTGCCAGCAGTTACTCAGGGTGGAATGGAGAGACCCAGTACTTC
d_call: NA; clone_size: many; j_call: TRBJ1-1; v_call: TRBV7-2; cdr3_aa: CASSWTRGGVNTEAFF; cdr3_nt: TGTGCCAGCAGCTGGACTAGGGGCGGGGTGAACACTGAAGCTTTCTTT
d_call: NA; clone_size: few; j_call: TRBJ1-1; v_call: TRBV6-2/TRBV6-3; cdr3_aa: CASSSMTSWSEAFF; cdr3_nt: TGTGCCAGCAGTTCCATGACTTCGTGGAGTGAAGCTTTCTTT
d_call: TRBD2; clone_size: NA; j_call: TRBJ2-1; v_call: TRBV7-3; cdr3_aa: CASSPRGASGGANEQFF; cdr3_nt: TGTGCCAGCAGCCCTAGGGGGGCTAGCGGGGGCGCCAATGAGCAGTTCTTC
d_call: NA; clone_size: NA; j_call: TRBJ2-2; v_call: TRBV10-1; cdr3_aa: CASSRDRARGAGSCFF; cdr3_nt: NA
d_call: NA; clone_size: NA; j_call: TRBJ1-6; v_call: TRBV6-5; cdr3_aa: CASAGSYNSPLHF; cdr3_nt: TGTGCCAGCGCTGGGTCCTATAATTCACCCCTCCACTTT
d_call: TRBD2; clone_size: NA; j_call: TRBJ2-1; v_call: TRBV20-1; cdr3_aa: CSAKNSGGGGYNEQFF; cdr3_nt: TGCAGTGCTAAAAATTCCGGCGGGGGGGGCTACAATGAGCAGTTCTTC
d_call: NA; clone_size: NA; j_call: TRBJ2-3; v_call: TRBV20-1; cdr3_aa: CSARDTLAKGGDTQYF; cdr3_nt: TGCAGTGCTAGAGATACTCTAGCGAAGGGGGGAGATACGCAGTATTTT
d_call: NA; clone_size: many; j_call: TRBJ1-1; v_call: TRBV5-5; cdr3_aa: CASSFRAKNTEAFF; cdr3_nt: TGTGCCAGCAGCTTCAGGGCCAAGAACACTGAAGCTTTCTTT
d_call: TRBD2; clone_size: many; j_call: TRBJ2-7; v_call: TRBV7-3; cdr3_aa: CASSPSGSYEQYF; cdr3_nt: TGTGCCAGCTCGCCTAGCGGGAGTTACGAGCAGTACTTC